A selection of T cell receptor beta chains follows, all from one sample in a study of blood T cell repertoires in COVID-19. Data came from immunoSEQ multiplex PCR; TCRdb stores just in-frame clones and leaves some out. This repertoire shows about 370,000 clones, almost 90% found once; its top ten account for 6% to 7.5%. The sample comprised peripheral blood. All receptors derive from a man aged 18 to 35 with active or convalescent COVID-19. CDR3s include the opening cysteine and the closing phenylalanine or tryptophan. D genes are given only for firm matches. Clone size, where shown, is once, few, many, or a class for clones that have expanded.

cdr3_aa: CASSPRGQGVYEQYF
cdr3_nt: TGTGCCAGCAGCCCCCGGGGACAGGGGGTCTACGAGCAGTACTTC
j_call: TRBJ2-7
v_call: TRBV7-3
d_call: TRBD1
clone_size: -

cdr3_aa: CAISQTGNTHEQYF
cdr3_nt: TGTGCCATCAGTCAGACAGGGAACACCCACGAGCAGTACTTC
j_call: TRBJ2-7
v_call: TRBV10-3
d_call: TRBD1
clone_size: -

cdr3_aa: CASSPGGSYNEQFF
cdr3_nt: TGTGCCAGCAGCCCAGGGGGCTCCTACAATGAGCAGTTCTTC
j_call: TRBJ2-1
v_call: TRBV6-2/TRBV6-3
d_call: TRBD1
clone_size: -

cdr3_aa: CASSYPGTAYSNQPQHF
cdr3_nt: TGTGCCAGCAGTTACCCCGGGACAGCTTATAGCAATCAGCCCCAGCATTTT
j_call: TRBJ1-5
v_call: TRBV28
d_call: TRBD1
clone_size: -

cdr3_aa: CASSLARGQGGETQYF
cdr3_nt: TGTGCCAGCAGCTTAGCGCGTGGGCAGGGAGGGGAGACCCAGTACTTC
j_call: TRBJ2-5
v_call: TRBV7-6
d_call: TRBD2
clone_size: -

cdr3_aa: CAIRPRDLAEAFF
cdr3_nt: TGTGCCATCAGGCCCCGGGATCTGGCTGAAGCTTTCTTT
j_call: TRBJ1-1
v_call: TRBV10-3
d_call: -
clone_size: once

cdr3_aa: CASSIPGGQAGYTF
cdr3_nt: TGTGCCAGTAGTATTCCAGGGGGTCAGGCTGGCTACACCTTC
j_call: TRBJ1-2
v_call: TRBV19
d_call: TRBD1
clone_size: -

cdr3_aa: CASGLVLGGQNTGELFF
cdr3_nt: TGTGCTAGTGGTTTGGTACTAGGAGGGCAGAACACCGGGGAGCTGTTTTTT
j_call: TRBJ2-2
v_call: TRBV12-5
d_call: -
clone_size: -

cdr3_aa: CASSVTSGSYEQYF
cdr3_nt: TGTGCCAGCAGCGTAACTAGCGGCTCCTACGAGCAGTACTTC
j_call: TRBJ2-7
v_call: TRBV9
d_call: TRBD2
clone_size: -

cdr3_aa: CATTDRGASYEQYF
cdr3_nt: TGTGCCACCACGGACAGGGGAGCCTCCTACGAGCAGTACTTC
j_call: TRBJ2-7
v_call: TRBV28
d_call: TRBD1
clone_size: -

cdr3_aa: CASSSTGTSGSGTQYF
cdr3_nt: TGTGCCAGCAGCTCGACCGGGACTAGCGGGAGTGGGACCCAGTACTTC
j_call: TRBJ2-5
v_call: TRBV11-2
d_call: TRBD2
clone_size: -

cdr3_aa: CASAGAVRFYNEQFF
cdr3_nt: TGTGCCAGTGCTGGGGCAGTCAGATTCTACAATGAGCAGTTCTTC
j_call: TRBJ2-1
v_call: TRBV28
d_call: -
clone_size: -

cdr3_aa: CASSPPGQDIDGYTF
cdr3_nt: TGTGCCAGCAGCCCACCGGGACAGGATATTGATGGCTACACCTTC
j_call: TRBJ1-2
v_call: TRBV4-2
d_call: TRBD1
clone_size: few